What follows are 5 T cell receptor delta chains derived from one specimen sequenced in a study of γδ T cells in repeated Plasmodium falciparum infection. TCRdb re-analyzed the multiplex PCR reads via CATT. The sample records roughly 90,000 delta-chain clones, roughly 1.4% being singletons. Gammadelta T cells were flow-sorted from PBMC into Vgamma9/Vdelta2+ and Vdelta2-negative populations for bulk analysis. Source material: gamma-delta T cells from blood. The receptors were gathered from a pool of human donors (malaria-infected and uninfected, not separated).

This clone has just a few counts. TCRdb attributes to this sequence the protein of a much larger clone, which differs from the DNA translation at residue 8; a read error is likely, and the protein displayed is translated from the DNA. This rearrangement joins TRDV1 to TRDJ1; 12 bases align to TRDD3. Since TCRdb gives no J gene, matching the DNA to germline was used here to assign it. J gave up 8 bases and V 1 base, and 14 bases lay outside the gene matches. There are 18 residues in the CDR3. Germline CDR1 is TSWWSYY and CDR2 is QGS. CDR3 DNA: TGTGCTCTTGGGGAACCTCATCACTGGGGGATACAAAGGGAGAAACTCATCTTT. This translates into CALGEPHHWGIQREKLIF.

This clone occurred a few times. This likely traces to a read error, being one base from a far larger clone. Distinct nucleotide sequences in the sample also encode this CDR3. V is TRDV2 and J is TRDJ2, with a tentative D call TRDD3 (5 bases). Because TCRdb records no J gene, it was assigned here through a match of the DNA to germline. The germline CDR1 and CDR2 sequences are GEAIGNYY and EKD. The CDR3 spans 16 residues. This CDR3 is CACDIIGVGETAQLFF. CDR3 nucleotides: TGTGCTTGTGACATAATTGGGGTGGGAGAGACAGCACAACTCTTCTTT.

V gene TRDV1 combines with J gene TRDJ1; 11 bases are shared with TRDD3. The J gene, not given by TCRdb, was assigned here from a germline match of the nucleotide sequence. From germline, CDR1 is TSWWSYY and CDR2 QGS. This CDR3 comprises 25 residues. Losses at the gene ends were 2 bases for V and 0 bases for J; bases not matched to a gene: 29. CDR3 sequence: CALGEWARGSYTMYWGIKYTDKLIF. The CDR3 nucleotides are TGTGCTCTTGGGGAATGGGCAAGGGGTTCCTACACTATGTACTGGGGGATAAAGTACACCGATAAACTCATCTTT.

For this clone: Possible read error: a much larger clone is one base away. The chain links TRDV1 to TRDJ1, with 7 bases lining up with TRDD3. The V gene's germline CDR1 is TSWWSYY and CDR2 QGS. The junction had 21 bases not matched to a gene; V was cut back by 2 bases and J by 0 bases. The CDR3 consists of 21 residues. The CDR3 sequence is CALGETTFLGVHQTHTDKLIF. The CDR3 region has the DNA TGTGCTCTTGGGGAAACGACCTTTCTGGGGGTCCACCAAACTCACACCGATAAACTCATCTTT.

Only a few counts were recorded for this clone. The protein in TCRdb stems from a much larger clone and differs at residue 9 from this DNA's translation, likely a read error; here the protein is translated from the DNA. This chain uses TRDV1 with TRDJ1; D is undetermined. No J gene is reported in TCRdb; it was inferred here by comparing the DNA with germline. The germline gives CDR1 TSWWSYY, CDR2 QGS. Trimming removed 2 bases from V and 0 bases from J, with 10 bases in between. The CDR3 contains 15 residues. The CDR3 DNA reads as TGTGCTCTTGGGGAAAAGTTCGACCACACCGATAAACTCATCTTT. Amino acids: CALGEKFDHTDKLIF.